This T cell receptor beta chain was found in a study of T cells in Graves' hyperthyroidism and ophthalmopathy. Exclusions: uncontrolled infection, other autoimmune disease, pregnancy, lactation. The PBMCs were taken from approximately 9.7 ml of fresh peripheral blood. TCR beta CDR3 regions were amplified from RNA transcripts. TCR CDR3 regions were first amplified by RT-PCR with HTBI primers. TCRdb reprocessed the multiplex PCR reads via MiXCR and lists one record per CDR3 protein. The sample holds some 650,000 distinct CDR3 sequences, approximately 16% seen once. This clonotype originated in a middle-aged woman with Graves' ophthalmopathy. The sample was blood.

Here the CDR3 reads CASGGEVGDTQYF. The DNA of the CDR3 is TGCGCCAGCGGCGGGGAGGTTGGCGATACGCAGTATTTT. The V and J genes are TRBV5-1 and TRBJ2-3; possible D gene TRBD2, 6 bases. Germline V gene lookup returns CDR1 SGHRS and CDR2 YFSETQ. The CDR3 is 13 amino acids. The ends were cut back, 7 bases at V and 6 bases at J, with 15 bases in the middle.